The entry below describes one TCR beta chain. The data stem from a study of blood T cell repertoires in COVID-19. Sequencing was performed with immunoSEQ multiplex PCR; in TCRdb, only in-frame clones are kept and a portion is missing. The data hold around 280,000 clones, with around nine tenths observed a single time. The J segment lost 8 bases and the V segment lost 8 bases, leaving 13 bases of the junction unmatched. Germline V gene lookup returns CDR1 MGHDK and CDR2 SYGVNS. The CDR3 loop spans 14 amino acids. The source of this sequence is a woman aged 25-40 years with COVID-19, enrolled during active disease. The chain carries TRBV25-1 and TRBJ1-2; 8 bases are shared with TRBD1. Sequencing was done on a sample of peripheral blood. The CDR3 DNA reads TGTGCCAGCGCGGACCCTCAGGGGGCGAGGGGCTACACCTTC. As protein: CASADPQGARGYTF.